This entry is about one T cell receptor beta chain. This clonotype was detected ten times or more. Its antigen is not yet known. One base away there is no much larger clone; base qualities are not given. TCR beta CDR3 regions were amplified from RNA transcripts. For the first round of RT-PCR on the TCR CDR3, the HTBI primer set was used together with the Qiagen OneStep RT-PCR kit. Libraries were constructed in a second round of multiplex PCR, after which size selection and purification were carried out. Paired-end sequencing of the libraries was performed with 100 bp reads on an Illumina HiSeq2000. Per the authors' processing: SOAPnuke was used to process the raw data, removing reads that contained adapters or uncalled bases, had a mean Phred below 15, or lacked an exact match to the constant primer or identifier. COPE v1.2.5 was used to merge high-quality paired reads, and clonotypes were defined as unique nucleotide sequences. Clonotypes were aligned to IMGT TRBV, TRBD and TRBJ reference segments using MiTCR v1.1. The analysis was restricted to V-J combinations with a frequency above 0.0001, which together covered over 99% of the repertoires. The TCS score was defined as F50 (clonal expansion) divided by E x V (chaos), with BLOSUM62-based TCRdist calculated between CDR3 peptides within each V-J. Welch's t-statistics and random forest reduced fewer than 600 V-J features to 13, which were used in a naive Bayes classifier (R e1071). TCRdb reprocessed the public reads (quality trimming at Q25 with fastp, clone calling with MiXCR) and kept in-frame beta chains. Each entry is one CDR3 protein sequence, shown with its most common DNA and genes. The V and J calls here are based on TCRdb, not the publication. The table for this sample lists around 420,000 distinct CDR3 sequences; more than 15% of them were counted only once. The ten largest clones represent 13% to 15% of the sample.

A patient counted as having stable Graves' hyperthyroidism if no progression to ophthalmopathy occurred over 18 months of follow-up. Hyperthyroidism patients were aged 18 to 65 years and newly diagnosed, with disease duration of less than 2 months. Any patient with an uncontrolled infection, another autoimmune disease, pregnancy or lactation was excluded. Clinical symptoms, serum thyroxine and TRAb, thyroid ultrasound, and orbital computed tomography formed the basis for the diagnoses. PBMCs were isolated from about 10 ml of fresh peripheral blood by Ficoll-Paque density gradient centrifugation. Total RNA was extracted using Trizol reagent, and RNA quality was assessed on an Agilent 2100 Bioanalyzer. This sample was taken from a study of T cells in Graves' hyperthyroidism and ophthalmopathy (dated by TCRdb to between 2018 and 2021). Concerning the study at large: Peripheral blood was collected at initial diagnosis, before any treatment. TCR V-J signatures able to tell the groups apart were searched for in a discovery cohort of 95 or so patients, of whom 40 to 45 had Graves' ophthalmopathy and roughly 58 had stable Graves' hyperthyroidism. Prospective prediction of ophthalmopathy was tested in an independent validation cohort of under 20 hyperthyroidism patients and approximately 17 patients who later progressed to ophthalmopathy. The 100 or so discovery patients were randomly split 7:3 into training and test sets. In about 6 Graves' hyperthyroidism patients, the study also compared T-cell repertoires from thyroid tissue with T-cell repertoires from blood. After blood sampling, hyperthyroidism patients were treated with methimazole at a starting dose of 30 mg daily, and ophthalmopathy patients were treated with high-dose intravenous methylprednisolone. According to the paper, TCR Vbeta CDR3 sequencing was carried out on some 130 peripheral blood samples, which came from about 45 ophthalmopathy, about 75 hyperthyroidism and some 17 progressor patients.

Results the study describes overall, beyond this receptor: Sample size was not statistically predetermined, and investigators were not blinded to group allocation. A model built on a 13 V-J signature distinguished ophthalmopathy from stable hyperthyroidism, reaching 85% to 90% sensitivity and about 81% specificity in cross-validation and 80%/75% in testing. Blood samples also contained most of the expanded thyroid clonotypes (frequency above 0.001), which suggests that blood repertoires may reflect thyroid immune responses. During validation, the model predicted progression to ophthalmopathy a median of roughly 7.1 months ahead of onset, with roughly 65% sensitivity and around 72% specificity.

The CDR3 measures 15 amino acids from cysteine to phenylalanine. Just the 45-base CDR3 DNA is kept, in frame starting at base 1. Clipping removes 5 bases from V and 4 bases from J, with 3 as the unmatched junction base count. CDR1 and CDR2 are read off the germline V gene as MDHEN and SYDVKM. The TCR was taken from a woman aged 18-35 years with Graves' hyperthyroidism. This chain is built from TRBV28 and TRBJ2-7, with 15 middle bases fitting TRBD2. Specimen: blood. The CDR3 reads CASSPGTSGRYEQYF. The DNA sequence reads TGTGCCAGCAGTCCAGGGACTAGCGGGAGGTACGAGCAGTACTTC.